The sequence of this T cell receptor beta chain was determined in a study of T cell responses to AZD1222 COVID-19 vaccine. Study-wide findings and caveats: The number of AZD1222 recipients seropositive at baseline was only 6 or 7.

Data came from immunoSEQ multiplex PCR; TCRdb stores just in-frame clones and leaves some out. The sample lists about 52,000 clones; 80% to 90% were seen once. In regard to this clone: Antigen specificity is unknown.

Germline values: CDR1 LNHDA, CDR2 SQIVND (reference sequence). The length of the CDR3 is 15 residues. The junction had 6 bases not matched to a gene; V was cut back by 4 bases and J by 1 base. This clonotype was obtained from an adult who received the AZD1222 COVID-19 vaccine. V usage is TRBV19 and J usage is TRBJ1-1; 7 nucleotides line up with TRBD1. The input for sequencing was peripheral blood, taken 28 days after the second AZD1222 dose. CDR3 coding DNA: TGTGCCAGTAGTACTGACAGGGCCGGGAACACTGAAGCTTTCTTT. This codes for CASSTDRAGNTEAFF.